This T cell receptor beta chain was sequenced during a study of blood T cell repertoires in COVID-19 (dated by TCRdb to about 2020). For the wider study: Collaborator samples came from the United States, Italy and Spain and covered acute and convalescent phases of COVID-19. The material from the prospective study consisted of cDNA or gDNA derived from T cells, B-cell-depleted T cells, or PBMCs. Where HLA class I and class II types were available, the types were taken from metadata supplied by the sample provider, not from assay-based typing. Deeply sampled blood TCRbeta repertoires from subjects exposed to, actively infected with, or recovered from COVID-19 were included in the dataset. Nearly every sample came with metadata listing a de-identified subject ID, COVID-19 status, age in years and sex. The samples were drawn from two sources: the first 160 participants of the ongoing ImmuneRACE study, and 1,254 subjects contributed by 6 global collaborators. The repertoires were released in a freely available public database meant as a resource for research on the immune response to SARS-CoV-2.

Each collaborating institution followed its own protocols to collect whole blood in K2EDTA tubes. For TCRbeta analysis, collaborator samples were shipped as frozen whole blood, as isolated PBMCs, or as DNA extracted from either sample type. Regarding this clone: Which antigen it targets is not known. Base qualities are not at hand, and no much larger clone is one base apart.

The full study reports these points: The quantity of clinical and demographic metadata differed by source and by participant and was supplied without curation.

V loses 2 bases at its end and J loses 4 bases; junction bases beyond the gene matches: 8. CDR3 length: 15 amino acids, cysteine to phenylalanine. Just the 45-base CDR3 DNA is kept, in frame starting at base 1. The germline V gene (reference sequence) specifies MNHEY as CDR1 and SMNVEV as CDR2. TCRbeta CDR3 regions were amplified from genomic DNA by means of the immunoSEQ Assay, a bias-controlled multiplex PCR. In the source study's methods: Within the assay, amplification of reference gene primers was used to estimate how many nucleated cells each sample contained. To quantify the absolute abundance of each unique TCRbeta CDR3 rearrangement, sequence reads were collapsed and filtered. For each sample, productive Simpson clonality was calculated as the square root of Simpson's diversity index over productive rearrangements. TCRdb obtained this table from immuneACCESS and retained in-frame rearrangements with V and J assigned. These tables miss some clones; where compared with another copy, unresolved V genes account for less than half of the shortfall, and the remainder is unexplained. V and J calls and clone size are copied from that table; D and trimming were computed from the DNA. Within this sample are around 56,000 clones, with about 90% of them counted one time only. The ten largest clones represent less than 7% of the sample.

Specimen: peripheral blood. This TCR was recovered from a man in his 60s with active or convalescent COVID-19. The chain employs TRBV27 and TRBJ2-7; TRBD1 lines up with 7 middle nucleotides. The nucleotide sequence reads as follows: TGTGCCAGCAGTTTAAGGATCGGGACAGCATACGAGCAGTACTTC. The translation is CASSLRIGTAYEQYF.